This T cell receptor (beta chain) was obtained from a study of T cell responses to AZD1222 COVID-19 vaccine. In the study overall: Investigators merged groups given second doses at roughly 4 or roughly 12 weeks.

Germline CDR1 reads SQVTM; CDR2 reads ANQGSEA. Trimming removed 7 bases from V and 3 bases from J, with 15 bases in between. This CDR3 is built from 13 residues. Method: immunoSEQ multiplex PCR; TCRdb's copy keeps in-frame clones and lacks some. The sample holds about 110,000 clones, around 83% seen once. The J gene is TRBJ1-1, the V gene TRBV29-1; perhaps TRBD1 as D (6 bases). The specimen was peripheral blood, collected on day 0 of AZD1222 vaccination. The origin of this receptor is an adult in good health. The CDR3 protein is CSAAEGVYTEAFF. CDR3 sequence (DNA): TGCAGCGCCGCCGAGGGGGTCTACACTGAAGCTTTCTTT. The full variable domain, its missing parts supplied by reference TRBV29-1 and TRBJ1-1, is SAVISQKPSRDICQRGTSLTIQCQVDSQVTMMFWYRQQPGQSLTLIATANQGSEATYESGFVIDKFPISRPNLTFSTLTVSNMSPEDSSIYLCSAAEGVYTEAFFGQGTRLTVV.